The rows below give T cell receptor beta chains drawn from one sample of a study of blood T cell repertoires in COVID-19. The method was immunoSEQ multiplex PCR; TCRdb's version includes in-frame clones alone and lacks a portion of them. This sample yields 250,000 to 300,000 clones, of which 87% are seen a single time; roughly 2.4% belongs to the top ten. Input material: peripheral blood. These receptors were collected from a woman aged 50 to 60 who had recovered from COVID-19. Each CDR3 is given with its conserved first and last residue. The order of the fields is V gene, clone size, CDR3 length, D gene, J gene, CDR3 DNA, CDR3 protein. A D gene is named only where the DNA matches it firmly. The size field is filled for only some rows; it gives once, few, many or a size class.

V gene: TRBV4-3; clone size: -; CDR3 length: 15; D gene: -; J gene: TRBJ2-7; CDR3 DNA: TGCGCCAGCAGCCAAGATGGAGGTCTTGCCTACGAGCAGTACTTC; CDR3 protein: CASSQDGGLAYEQYF
V gene: TRBV10-2; clone size: -; CDR3 length: 17; D gene: -; J gene: TRBJ1-4; CDR3 DNA: TGCGCCAGCAGTGAAATCTTCAGGCAGGGCTTTAATGAAAAACTGTTTTTT; CDR3 protein: CASSEIFRQGFNEKLFF
V gene: TRBV11-2; clone size: -; CDR3 length: 14; D gene: -; J gene: TRBJ2-7; CDR3 DNA: TGTGCCAGCAGCCCCCCAAGGGGGATCTACGAGCAGTACTTC; CDR3 protein: CASSPPRGIYEQYF
V gene: TRBV5-1; clone size: -; CDR3 length: 16; D gene: TRBD2; J gene: TRBJ2-3; CDR3 DNA: TGCGCCAGCAGCTTGGATAGCGGGGGGGGCGGAGATACGCAGTATTTT; CDR3 protein: CASSLDSGGGGDTQYF
V gene: TRBV2; clone size: -; CDR3 length: 16; D gene: -; J gene: TRBJ2-1; CDR3 DNA: TGTGCCAGCAGCTATAGGGGGGGGGAGATGTTCAATGAGCAGTTCTTC; CDR3 protein: CASSYRGGEMFNEQFF
V gene: TRBV5-1; clone size: -; CDR3 length: 15; D gene: TRBD1; J gene: TRBJ1-5; CDR3 DNA: TGCGCCAGCAGCTTCGGACAGGGTAGCAATCAGCCCCAGCATTTT; CDR3 protein: CASSFGQGSNQPQHF
V gene: TRBV6-5; clone size: -; CDR3 length: 13; D gene: TRBD1; J gene: TRBJ2-2; CDR3 DNA: TGTGCCAGCAGTAGACAGGGTGGCGGGGAGCTGTTTTTT; CDR3 protein: CASSRQGGGELFF
V gene: TRBV28; clone size: -; CDR3 length: 15; D gene: TRBD1; J gene: TRBJ2-7; CDR3 DNA: TGTGCCAGCAGTTCCTTGGGACAGGGGGTAAAAGTGCAGTACTTC; CDR3 protein: CASSSLGQGVKVQYF
V gene: TRBV5-1; clone size: -; CDR3 length: 16; D gene: TRBD1; J gene: TRBJ1-2; CDR3 DNA: TGCGCCAGCAGCATAGCCGGGACAGGGTTTTTTGATGGCTACACCTTC; CDR3 protein: CASSIAGTGFFDGYTF
V gene: TRBV7-2; clone size: -; CDR3 length: 15; D gene: TRBD1; J gene: TRBJ1-2; CDR3 DNA: TGTGCCAGCAGCATCACAGGGGGGAACCCCTATGGCTACACCTTC; CDR3 protein: CASSITGGNPYGYTF
V gene: TRBV19; clone size: -; CDR3 length: 13; D gene: -; J gene: TRBJ2-5; CDR3 DNA: TGTGCCAGTAGTATGTTAGCCCAAGAGACCCAGTACTTC; CDR3 protein: CASSMLAQETQYF
V gene: TRBV6-2/TRBV6-3; clone size: -; CDR3 length: 14; D gene: -; J gene: TRBJ2-7; CDR3 DNA: TGTGCCAGCAGTTACATTGACAGTGGGCGCGAGCAGTACTTC; CDR3 protein: CASSYIDSGREQYF
V gene: TRBV4-3; clone size: -; CDR3 length: 16; D gene: TRBD1; J gene: TRBJ1-1; CDR3 DNA: TGCGCCAGCAGCCAAGTTTCCGGGACAGGGAAAGTTGAAGCTTTCTTT; CDR3 protein: CASSQVSGTGKVEAFF
V gene: TRBV4-3; clone size: -; CDR3 length: 15; D gene: TRBD2; J gene: TRBJ2-3; CDR3 DNA: TGCGCCAGCAGTCGGACTAGCGGTAGCACAGATACGCAGTATTTT; CDR3 protein: CASSRTSGSTDTQYF
V gene: TRBV19; clone size: -; CDR3 length: 13; D gene: TRBD1; J gene: TRBJ2-1; CDR3 DNA: TGTGCCAGTAAGGGGACAGGGGCCGATGAGCAGTTCTTC; CDR3 protein: CASKGTGADEQFF
V gene: TRBV6-6; clone size: -; CDR3 length: 16; D gene: -; J gene: TRBJ1-4; CDR3 DNA: TGTGCCAGCAGTTACTCAAGGGTTTCGGGAAATGAAAAACTGTTTTTT; CDR3 protein: CASSYSRVSGNEKLFF
V gene: TRBV10-3; clone size: -; CDR3 length: 15; D gene: TRBD2; J gene: TRBJ2-3; CDR3 DNA: TGTGCCATCAGGGCTAGCGGGGGCACCACAGATACGCAGTATTTT; CDR3 protein: CAIRASGGTTDTQYF
V gene: TRBV28; clone size: -; CDR3 length: 14; D gene: -; J gene: TRBJ2-2; CDR3 DNA: TGTGCCAGCAAGCAAGCAGGCGAAACCGGGGAGCTGTTTTTT; CDR3 protein: CASKQAGETGELFF
V gene: TRBV5-1; clone size: few; CDR3 length: 14; D gene: -; J gene: TRBJ2-2; CDR3 DNA: TGCGCCAGCAGCTTTGCGAGCAACACCGGGGAGCTGTTTTTT; CDR3 protein: CASSFASNTGELFF
V gene: TRBV6-2/TRBV6-3; clone size: -; CDR3 length: 14; D gene: TRBD2; J gene: TRBJ2-5; CDR3 DNA: TGTGCCAGCAGCCGAAGCGGGGGCCAAGAGACCCAGTACTTC; CDR3 protein: CASSRSGGQETQYF
V gene: TRBV7-9; clone size: -; CDR3 length: 13; D gene: TRBD2; J gene: TRBJ2-1; CDR3 DNA: TGTGCCAGCAGCTTAGATCGGGGGGATGAGCAGTTCTTC; CDR3 protein: CASSLDRGDEQFF
V gene: TRBV7-3; clone size: -; CDR3 length: 18; D gene: -; J gene: TRBJ2-1; CDR3 DNA: TGTGCCAGCAGCTGGCTGGGTGGGGGCAGCGGGGTCAACAATGAGCAGTTCTTC; CDR3 protein: CASSWLGGGSGVNNEQFF
V gene: TRBV19; clone size: -; CDR3 length: 13; D gene: -; J gene: TRBJ1-6; CDR3 DNA: TGTGCCAGTAGTATGGCAGGGAATTCACCCCTCCACTTT; CDR3 protein: CASSMAGNSPLHF
V gene: TRBV11-2; clone size: few; CDR3 length: 15; D gene: TRBD1; J gene: TRBJ1-1; CDR3 DNA: TGTGCCAGCAGACACACAGGGGGAAGGAACACTGAAGCTTTCTTT; CDR3 protein: CASRHTGGRNTEAFF
V gene: TRBV28; clone size: -; CDR3 length: 16; D gene: -; J gene: TRBJ1-3; CDR3 DNA: TGTGCCAGCAGCTCAGGGGCTGGCGGCTCTGGAAACACCATATATTTT; CDR3 protein: CASSSGAGGSGNTIYF
V gene: TRBV5-1; clone size: -; CDR3 length: 16; D gene: TRBD1; J gene: TRBJ1-4; CDR3 DNA: TGCGCCAGCAGCGCGGGTGCGGGACAGGGATTTGAAAAACTGTTTTTT; CDR3 protein: CASSAGAGQGFEKLFF
V gene: TRBV5-1; clone size: -; CDR3 length: 15; D gene: -; J gene: TRBJ1-1; CDR3 DNA: TGCGCCAGCAGCTTGGCAGGCAGGGAGAACACTGAAGCTTTCTTT; CDR3 protein: CASSLAGRENTEAFF